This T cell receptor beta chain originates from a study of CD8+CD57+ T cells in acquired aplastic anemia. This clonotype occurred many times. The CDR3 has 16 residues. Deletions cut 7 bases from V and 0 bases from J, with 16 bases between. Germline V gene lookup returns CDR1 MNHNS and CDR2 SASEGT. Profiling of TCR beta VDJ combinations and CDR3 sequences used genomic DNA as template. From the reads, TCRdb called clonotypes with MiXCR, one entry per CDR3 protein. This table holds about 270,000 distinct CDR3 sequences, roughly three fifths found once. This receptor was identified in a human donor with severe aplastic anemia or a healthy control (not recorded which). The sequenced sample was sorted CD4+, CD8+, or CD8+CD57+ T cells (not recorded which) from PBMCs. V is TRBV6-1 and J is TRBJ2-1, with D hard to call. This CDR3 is CASTHAKGVSYNEQFF. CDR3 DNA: TGTGCCAGCACCCACGCGAAGGGCGTCTCCTACAATGAGCAGTTCTTC.